One and the same sample provided the 18 T cell receptor beta chains below, sequenced in a study of Ad26.COV2.S vaccination and SARS-CoV-2 variants. Treatment: around 19 received Ad26.COV2.S at low or high dose, single or two shots; roughly five received placebo; per-sample allocation not given. Repertoires come from day 63 after the first vaccine or placebo injection. Clones were sequenced by immunoSEQ multiplex PCR, and TCRdb holds only the in-frame ones, with some missing. The sample yields some 350,000 clones, around 84% seen once. The input for sequencing was peripheral blood, taken in a trial of Ad26.COV2.S vaccine versus placebo. All receptors derive from a person aged 18-60 years who received the Ad26.COV2.S COVID-19 vaccine or a placebo.

This chain uses TRBV7-2 with TRBJ2-7, with a tentative D call TRBD1 (6 bases). Germline V gene sequence: CDR1 SGHTA, CDR2 FQGNSA. The CDR3 consists of 13 residues. V dropped 3 bases and J dropped 3 bases, with 9 bases sitting between them. In DNA form, the CDR3 reads TGTGCCAGCAGCTTGAGACAGGTCTACGAGCAGTACTTC. Protein sequence: CASSLRQVYEQYF.

This chain links TRBV19 with TRBJ1-1; D not resolved. The CDR3 runs 15 residues. Trimming pared 6 bases from V and 1 base from J, leaving 15 bases between. Looked up from germline, CDR1 is LNHDA and CDR2 is SQIVND (reference sequence). The CDR3 region is CASRWREIKNTEAFF. The CDR3, as DNA: TGTGCCAGTAGGTGGCGGGAGATCAAGAACACTGAAGCTTTCTTT.

The chain links TRBV5-8 to TRBJ2-5; D unclear. Trimming took 4 bases from V and 0 from J, leaving 10 bases between them. The CDR3 totals 14 residues. Germline values: CDR1 SGHTS, CDR2 YDEGEE. The CDR3 coding sequence is TGTGCCAGCAGCCGCCGTAGGGACCAAGAGACCCAGTACTTC. This sequence encodes CASSRRRDQETQYF.

The V call is TRBV4-3, the J call TRBJ1-1; 7 nucleotides agree with TRBD1. Germline V gene sequence: CDR1 LGHNA, CDR2 YSLEER. With V trimmed by 0 bases and J by 3 bases, 10 bases remained unmatched. CDR3 size: 17 residues. The CDR3 nucleotides are TGCGCCAGCAGCCAAGATATCCGGACAGGATGGTACACTGAAGCTTTCTTT. Amino acid sequence: CASSQDIRTGWYTEAFF.

The chain has TRBV28 and TRBJ2-7; 10 nucleotides agree with TRBD2. V trimming: 10 bases; J trimming: 0 bases; junction bases outside the gene matches: 6. The germline V gene has CDR1 MDHEN and CDR2 SYDVKM. CDR3 size: 14 residues. The CDR3 DNA reads TGTGCCACCACTACTAGCGGGATCTCCTACGAGCAGTACTTC. Translation gives CATTTSGISYEQYF. Supplemented by reference TRBV28 and TRBJ2-7, the full variable domain reads DVKVTQSSRYLVKRTGEKVFLECVQDMDHENMFWYRQDPGLGLRLIYFSYDVKMKEKGDIPEGYSVSREKKERFSLILESASTNQTSMYLCATTTSGISYEQYFGPGTRLTVT.

This chain uses TRBV7-6 with TRBJ2-2; TRBD1 agrees at 8 bases. Per the germline V gene, CDR1 is SGHVS and CDR2 is FNYEAQ. This CDR3 region has 18 residues. J gave up 2 bases and V 4 bases, and 12 bases lay outside the gene matches. CDR3 sequence: CASSSTPPAGGNTGELFF. DNA of the CDR3: TGTGCCAGCAGCTCGACCCCCCCGGCAGGGGGCAACACCGGGGAGCTGTTTTTT.

The genes are TRBV6-5 and TRBJ1-5, with a weak D call TRBD1 (5 bases). The CDR3 consists of 13 residues. With 6 bases removed from V and 6 bases from J, the gap between germline ends came to 12 bases. Germline assignment: CDR1 MNHEY and CDR2 SVGAGI. CDR3 bases: TGTGCCAGCAGACGGACGGGGACTCAGCCCCAGCATTTT. Translating gives CASRRTGTQPQHF.

The chain recombines TRBV5-1 with TRBJ2-7; D is possibly TRBD1 or TRBD2 (5 bases each). Between the trimmed V and J ends, which lost 3 bases and 2 bases, there was a span of 15 bases. CDR3 length equals 15 residues. CDR1 is SGHRS, CDR2 YFSETQ, per germline. CDR3 coding DNA: TGCGCCAGCAGCTCAATGCCGGGACCTACCTACGAGCAGTACTTC. As protein: CASSSMPGPTYEQYF.

The gene calls are TRBV7-2 and TRBJ1-5; D unclear. V was cut by 1 base and J by 1 base, with 8 bases left in between. In germline, CDR1 is SGHTA, CDR2 FQGNSA. The CDR3 loop spans 15 amino acids. The CDR3 DNA reads as TGTGCCAGCAGCTTAGGACCGTTGAGCAATCAGCCCCAGCATTTT. Encoded protein: CASSLGPLSNQPQHF.

The genes are TRBV3-1 (or the pseudogene TRBV3-2) and TRBJ2-7; D is unresolved. CDR3 length equals 17 residues. The V end was cut by 0 bases, the J end by 0 bases, with 15 bases between. The germline V gene encodes CDR1 LGHDT and CDR2 YNNKEL (reference sequence). CDR3 sequence reads: CASSQEDFTQVSYEQYF. The CDR3 DNA is TGTGCCAGCAGCCAAGAAGATTTCACCCAGGTCTCCTACGAGCAGTACTTC.

The rearrangement links TRBV6-5 to TRBJ2-3, with D unresolved. Germline-derived CDR1 and CDR2 are MNHEY and SVGAGI. This CDR3 is 13 amino acids long. V dropped 4 bases and J dropped 6 bases, with 11 bases sitting between them. The CDR3 nucleotides read TGTGCCAGCAGTTTACACGTGGCGGATACGCAGTATTTT. It yields the protein CASSLHVADTQYF.

The chain has TRBV19 and TRBJ2-3; 7 bases map to TRBD2. The CDR3 contains 16 residues. Germline CDR1 LNHDA, CDR2 SQIVND (reference sequence). V was pared by 3 bases and J by 2 bases, with 8 bases of the junction left unmatched. The CDR3, as DNA: TGTGCCAGTAGTATCGATGCGGGAGATCCCACAGATACGCAGTATTTT. Amino acid sequence: CASSIDAGDPTDTQYF.

V usage is TRBV19 and J usage is TRBJ2-3, with 8 bases lining up with TRBD1. The CDR3 totals 16 residues. CDR1 LNHDA and CDR2 SQIVND come from the germline V gene (reference sequence). V trimming: 4 bases; J trimming: 5 bases; junction bases outside the gene matches: 11. The chain's CDR3 is CASSTHGQGILDTQYF. The CDR3 DNA reads TGTGCCAGTAGTACCCACGGACAGGGAATCTTAGATACGCAGTATTTT.

The DNA of the CDR3 is TGTGCCAGCAGCCTGGGGGCCCTACAAGAGACCCAGTACTTC. Protein sequence: CASSLGALQETQYF. The chain couples TRBV5-4 to TRBJ2-5, with D possibly matching TRBD1 (6 bases). This CDR3 spans 14 amino acids. V gave up 4 bases and J gave up 2 bases, with 12 bases separating them. Germline lookup yields CDR1 SGHNT and CDR2 YYREEE (reference sequence).

The chain's CDR3 is CASSRTENTEAFF. In nucleotides, the CDR3 is TGTGCCAGCAGTAGGACGGAGAACACTGAAGCTTTCTTT. This chain connects TRBV6-2 or TRBV6-3 to TRBJ1-1; D not certain. The germline V gene encodes CDR1 MNHEY and CDR2 SVGEGT. V was clipped by 5 bases and J by 1 base, with 8 bases between them. CDR3 length: 13 amino acids.

This clone was observed a single time. The chain combines TRBV20-1 with TRBJ1-5; weak D call: TRBD1 (5 bases). V was cut by 3 bases and J by 1 base, with 10 bases left in between. Germline CDR1 DFQATT, CDR2 SNEGSKA (reference sequence). The CDR3 runs to 14 residues. The CDR3 loop reads CSASHGTSNQPQHF. CDR3 DNA sequence: TGCAGTGCTAGTCATGGGACCAGCAATCAGCCCCAGCATTTT.

This chain links TRBV27 with TRBJ2-7; TRBD2 matches 9 bases. Germline V CDR1 and CDR2: MNHEY, SMNVEV (reference sequence). CDR3 size: 17 residues. The V and J ends lost 4 bases and 4 bases, in that order; junction bases with no gene match: 14. The CDR3 sequence is CASSSPPTSGGDYEQYF. The CDR3 nucleotides read TGTGCCAGCAGTTCTCCCCCGACTAGCGGAGGGGATTACGAGCAGTACTTC.

The gene calls are TRBV5-4 and TRBJ1-2; D is ambiguous. V was shortened by 4 bases and J by 4 bases, with 14 bases between the two germline ends. This CDR3 comprises 14 residues. Germline V gives CDR1 SGHNT, CDR2 YYREEE (reference sequence). The CDR3 spells CASSPPAGSYGYTF. CDR3 in DNA: TGTGCCAGCAGCCCCCCGGCGGGTTCCTATGGCTACACCTTC.